The entry that follows covers one TCR beta chain sequence. The antigen is unknown. For 5 to 6 days at 37°C, the mixed lymphocyte reaction cells were kept in coculture. There are 11 residues in the CDR3. The ends were cut back, 0 bases at V and 10 bases at J, with 7 bases in the middle. Germline V gives CDR1 GTSNPN, CDR2 SVGIG (reference sequence). The sample comes from a study of siplizumab effects on memory and regulatory T cells. This table comes from immunoSEQ multiplex PCR, and its TCRdb copy is limited to in-frame clones, with some not included. The data hold 9,500 to 10,000 clones, with roughly 40% observed a single time.

This TCR came from a human donor in good health; the cells came from an allogeneic mixed lymphocyte reaction. The sequenced material came from CFSE-low (dividing) CD4+ T cells sorted from an allogeneic mixed lymphocyte reaction. The rearrangement joins TRBV30 to TRBJ2-1, with D hard to call. The CDR3 nucleotides are TGTGCCTGGAGTGTCAGGCGGGAGCAGTTCTTC. Translated: CAWSVRREQFF.